What follows are 23 T cell receptor beta chains derived from one specimen sequenced in a study of radiotherapy plus CTLA-4 blockade in lung cancer. Measured with immunoSEQ multiplex PCR; TCRdb has only the in-frame clones, and not every one. The sample consists of about 62,000 clones, 60% to 80% of them appearing once. The sample here was peripheral blood, taken from a patient treated with radiotherapy plus ipilimumab. Receptor source: a human donor with non-small cell lung cancer who had a complete response to radiotherapy plus ipilimumab.

The V gene is TRBV18, the J gene TRBJ2-3; TRBD1 agrees at 11 bases. Germline-derived CDR1 and CDR2 are KGHSH and LQKENI. The CDR3 loop spans 15 amino acids. After removal of 6 bases from V and 6 bases from J, the junction contained 8 bases not matched to a gene. The CDR3 loop is CASSTGQGDSDTQYF. The CDR3 DNA is TGTGCCAGCTCTACGGGACAGGGGGACTCGGATACGCAGTATTTT.

The V call is TRBV6-5, the J call TRBJ2-7; no clear D gene. Trimming cost V 0 bases and J 2 bases, with 8 bases left between them. Germline V gene sequence: CDR1 MNHEY, CDR2 SVGAGI. The CDR3 is made up of 14 amino acids. The CDR3 reads CASSYSRNTYEQYF. CDR3 nucleotides: TGTGCCAGCAGTTACTCGCGGAACACCTACGAGCAGTACTTC.

The J gene is TRBJ1-2, the V gene TRBV6-6; TRBD1 agrees at 7 bases. This CDR3 has 13 amino acids. The germline V gene encodes CDR1 MNHNY and CDR2 SVGAGI (reference sequence). The ends lost 7 bases at V and 7 bases at J; junction bases unmatched: 9. The CDR3 sequence: CASNKDREGGYTF. The CDR3 DNA sequence: TGTGCCAGCAATAAAGACAGGGAAGGTGGCTACACCTTC.

This chain joins TRBV7-2 and TRBJ1-4; TRBD1 agrees at 7 bases. CDR3 length equals 15 residues. Germline lookup yields CDR1 SGHTA and CDR2 FQGNSA. Trimming removed 4 bases from V and 5 bases from J; junction bases left unmatched: 7. The CDR3 protein is CASSYRQGRNEKLFF. The CDR3 DNA sequence: TGTGCCAGCAGCTATAGACAGGGTCGGAATGAAAAACTGTTTTTT.

The V call is TRBV28, the J call TRBJ1-5, with 8 bases aligning to TRBD1. V dropped 5 bases and J dropped 6; count of bases not matched to a gene: 12. CDR1 and CDR2 from the germline V gene are MDHEN and SYDVKM. The CDR3 totals 16 residues. This chain's CDR3 is CASSPQGPTGGQPQHF. For the CDR3, the DNA is TGTGCCAGCAGTCCCCAAGGGCCCACAGGGGGTCAGCCCCAGCATTTT.

The V call is TRBV7-8, the J call TRBJ1-2, with TRBD1 matching over 8 bases. Germline V gives CDR1 SGHVS, CDR2 FQNEAQ. This CDR3 is 14 amino acids long. The trim removed 2 bases at V and 4 bases at J, leaving 3 bases unmatched. CDR3 nucleotide sequence: TGTGCCAGCAGCTTAACAGGGGGAGTCTATGGCTACACCTTC. It codes for CASSLTGGVYGYTF.

This sequence joins TRBV12-5 and TRBJ2-1, with D tentatively TRBD2 (5 bases). CDR3 length: 16 amino acids. Germline CDR1 reads LGHNT; CDR2 reads FRNRAP. V was cut by 0 bases and J by 0 bases, with 9 bases left in between. CDR3 residues: CASGLVRRSSYNEQFF. CDR3 nucleotides: TGTGCTAGTGGTTTGGTACGGAGGAGCTCCTACAATGAGCAGTTCTTC.

This chain links TRBV28 with TRBJ1-5, with unresolved D. Trimming cost V 2 bases and J 3 bases, with 11 bases left between them. The V gene's germline CDR1 is MDHEN and CDR2 SYDVKM. This CDR3 contains 15 residues. For the CDR3, the DNA is TGTGCCAGCAGTTTAAGAGCGGGCACCAATCAGCCCCAGCATTTT. Protein product: CASSLRAGTNQPQHF.

V usage is TRBV5-4 and J usage is TRBJ1-1; unclear D gene. The length of the CDR3 is 14 residues. Trimming left V 4 bases short and J 1 base short, with 11 bases between. The germline CDR1 and CDR2 sequences are SGHNT and YYREEE (reference sequence). This CDR3 is CASSPSAGNTEAFF. The CDR3 DNA is TGTGCCAGCAGCCCTTCTGCAGGGAACACTGAAGCTTTCTTT.

The chain combines TRBV4-3 with TRBJ1-4, with 11 bases fitting TRBD1. The V and J ends lost 0 bases and 10 bases, in that order; junction bases with no gene match: 10. Germline lookup yields CDR1 LGHNA and CDR2 YSLEER. This CDR3 has 17 amino acids. The CDR3 protein is CASSQDGQGAQKRKLFF. DNA for the CDR3: TGCGCCAGCAGCCAAGATGGACAGGGGGCGCAGAAAAGAAAACTGTTTTTT.

This clone was found a few times. For the CDR3, the DNA is TGTGCCAGCTCATCGGTGATGAACACTGAAGCTTTCTTT. Translation gives CASSSVMNTEAFF. This chain uses TRBV18 with TRBJ1-1; D call uncertain. The CDR3 consists of 13 residues. The germline V and J ends were trimmed by 5 bases and 0 bases, with 7 bases remaining between them. Germline V lookup: CDR1 KGHSH, CDR2 LQKENI.

The chain employs TRBV27 and TRBJ2-7, with D perhaps TRBD2 (6 bases). Trimming removed 6 bases from V and 5 bases from J, with 14 bases in between. This CDR3 contains 13 residues. Germline CDR1 and CDR2: MNHEY and SMNVEV (reference sequence). CDR3 sequence: CASRAGPQHEQYF. CDR3 in DNA: TGTGCCAGCAGGGCGGGGCCCCAACACGAGCAGTACTTC.

The rearrangement links TRBV6-1 to TRBJ1-1; perhaps TRBD1 as D (5 bases). The germline V gene has CDR1 MNHNS and CDR2 SASEGT. V dropped 5 bases and J dropped 7 bases, with 11 bases sitting between them. This CDR3 contains 12 residues. The CDR3 coding sequence is TGTGCCAGCAGTACACGACAGTATGAAGCTTTCTTT. It is translated as CASSTRQYEAFF.

CDR3 sequence reads: CATSSHRGLVGNTIYF. The CDR3 bases are TGTGCCACCAGCAGCCACAGGGGGTTAGTTGGAAACACCATATATTTT. The rearrangement links TRBV15 to TRBJ1-3; 8 bases are shared with TRBD1. CDR3 length: 16 amino acids. The V segment lost 3 bases and the J segment 3 bases; nucleotides outside the gene matches: 7. CDR1 and CDR2 from the germline V gene are LNHNV and YYDKDF (reference sequence).

CDR3 DNA: TGCAGCGTTGTGCCCTTGACAGGGGGCTACGAGCAGTACTTC. Translation: CSVVPLTGGYEQYF. The rearrangement links TRBV29-1 to TRBJ2-7, with 9 bases that match TRBD1. The CDR3 covers 14 residues. CDR1 and CDR2 (germline): SQVTM, ANQGSEA. The V and J ends lost 4 bases and 3 bases, in that order; junction bases with no gene match: 7.

J is TRBJ2-1 and V is TRBV5-1; no clear D. Looked up from germline, CDR1 is SGHRS and CDR2 is YFSETQ. The V end was cut by 0 bases, the J end by 5 bases, with 9 bases between. The CDR3 is 14 residues long. In DNA form, the CDR3 reads TGCGCCAGCAGCTTGGAGGCCACTAACAATGAGCAGTTCTTC. Encoded protein: CASSLEATNNEQFF.

The chain is built from TRBV6-1 and TRBJ1-1; 7 bases are a match to TRBD1. The CDR3 covers 13 residues. Looked up from germline, CDR1 is MNHNS and CDR2 is SASEGT. V lost 6 bases to trimming and J lost 6 bases; unmatched junction nucleotides: 7. CDR3 coding DNA: TGTGCCAGCAGCGCAACAGGGGCCGCTGAAGCTTTCTTT. Translating it yields CASSATGAAEAFF.

The chain carries TRBV18 and TRBJ2-5; 11 bases fit TRBD2. The assigned J gene may be wrong: the sequence end matches TRBJ2-7 better. The germline V gene has CDR1 KGHSH and CDR2 LQKENI. The CDR3 spans 14 residues. The CDR3 sequence: CASSPSGRAYEQYF. The CDR3 nucleotides are TGTGCCAGCTCACCTAGCGGGAGGGCCTACGAGCAGTACTTC.

The rearrangement uses TRBV28 and TRBJ2-5, with 8 bases identical to TRBD1. Gene TRBJ2-7 matches the end of the DNA better, so the J call may be wrong. The CDR3 is 17 amino acids. Germline lookup yields CDR1 MDHEN and CDR2 SYDVKM. The CDR3 loop reads CASSLDRETFRSYEQYF. The DNA of the CDR3 is TGTGCCAGCAGCCTGGACAGGGAGACTTTTAGGTCCTACGAGCAGTACTTC.

V usage is TRBV2 and J usage is TRBJ1-5; TRBD1 might be the D (6 bases). The CDR3 covers 13 residues. V was clipped by 5 bases and J by 6 bases, with 11 bases between them. Germline V CDR1 and CDR2: SNHLY, FYNNEI. The chain's CDR3 is CASSSDRSQPQHF. The CDR3 coding sequence is TGTGCCAGCAGTTCGGACAGATCTCAGCCCCAGCATTTT.

This clone appeared a few times. This chain connects TRBV28 to TRBJ1-1; TRBD1 agrees at 8 bases. Germline V gene data show CDR1 as MDHEN and CDR2 as SYDVKM. CDR3 length: 14 amino acids. With 5 bases clipped from V and 2 bases from J, the junction kept 4 bases outside the gene matches. This CDR3 reads CASSLGQANTEAFF. DNA of the CDR3: TGTGCCAGCAGTCTGGGACAGGCTAACACTGAAGCTTTCTTT.

The rearrangement uses TRBV6-1 and TRBJ2-3, with D perhaps matching TRBD1 (6 bases). In germline, CDR1 is MNHNS, CDR2 SASEGT. This CDR3 has 15 residues. V was clipped by 6 bases and J by 3 bases, with 16 bases between them. CDR3 in DNA: TGTGCCAGCAGGGGGAACAGGGTTGGAACAGATACGCAGTATTTT. Its translation: CASRGNRVGTDTQYF.

The chain couples TRBV4-3 to TRBJ1-1; TRBD1 is a possible D gene (5 bases). Germline lookup yields CDR1 LGHNA and CDR2 YSLEER. This CDR3 comprises 15 residues. Trimming removed 4 bases from V and 0 bases from J, with 12 bases in between. This CDR3 is CASSPRGDLNTEAFF. Here the CDR3 DNA reads TGCGCCAGCAGCCCTCGGGGGGATTTGAACACTGAAGCTTTCTTT.